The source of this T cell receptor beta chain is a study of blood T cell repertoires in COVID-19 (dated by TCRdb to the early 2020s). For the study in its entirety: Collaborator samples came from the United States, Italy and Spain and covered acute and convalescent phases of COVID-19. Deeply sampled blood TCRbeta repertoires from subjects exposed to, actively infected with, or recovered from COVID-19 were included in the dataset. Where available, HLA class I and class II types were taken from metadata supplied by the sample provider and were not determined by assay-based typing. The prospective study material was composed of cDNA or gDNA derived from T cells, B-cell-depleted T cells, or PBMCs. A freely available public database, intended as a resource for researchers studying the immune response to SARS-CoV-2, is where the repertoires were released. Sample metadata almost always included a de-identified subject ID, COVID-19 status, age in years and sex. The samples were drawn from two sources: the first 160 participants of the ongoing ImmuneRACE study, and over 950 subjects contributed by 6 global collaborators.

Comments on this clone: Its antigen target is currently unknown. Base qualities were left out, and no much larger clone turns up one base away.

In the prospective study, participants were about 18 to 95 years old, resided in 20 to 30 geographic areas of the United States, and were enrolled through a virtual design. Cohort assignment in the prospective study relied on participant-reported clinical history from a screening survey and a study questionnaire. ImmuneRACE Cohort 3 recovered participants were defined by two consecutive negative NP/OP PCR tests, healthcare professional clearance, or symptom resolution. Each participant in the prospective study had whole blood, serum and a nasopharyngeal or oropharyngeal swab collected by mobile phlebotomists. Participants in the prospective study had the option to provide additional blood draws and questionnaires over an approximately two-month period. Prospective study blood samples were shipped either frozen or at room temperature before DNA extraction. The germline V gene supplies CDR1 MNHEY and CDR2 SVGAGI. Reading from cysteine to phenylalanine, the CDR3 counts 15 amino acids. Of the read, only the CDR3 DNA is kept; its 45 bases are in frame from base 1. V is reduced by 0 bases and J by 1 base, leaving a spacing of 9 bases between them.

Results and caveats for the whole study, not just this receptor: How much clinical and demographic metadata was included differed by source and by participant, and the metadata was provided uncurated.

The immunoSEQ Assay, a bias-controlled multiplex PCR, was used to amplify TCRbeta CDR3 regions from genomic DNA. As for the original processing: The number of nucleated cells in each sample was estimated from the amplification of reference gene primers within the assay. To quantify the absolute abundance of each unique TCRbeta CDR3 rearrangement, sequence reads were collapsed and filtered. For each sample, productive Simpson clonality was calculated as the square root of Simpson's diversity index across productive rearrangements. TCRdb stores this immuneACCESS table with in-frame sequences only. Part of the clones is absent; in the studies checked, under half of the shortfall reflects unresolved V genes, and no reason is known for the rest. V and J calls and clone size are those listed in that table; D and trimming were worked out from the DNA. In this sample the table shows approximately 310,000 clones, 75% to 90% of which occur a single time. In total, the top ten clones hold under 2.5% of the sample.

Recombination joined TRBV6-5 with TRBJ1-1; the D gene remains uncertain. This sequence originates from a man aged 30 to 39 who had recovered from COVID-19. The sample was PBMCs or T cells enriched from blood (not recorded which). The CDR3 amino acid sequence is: CASSYSETGNTEAFF. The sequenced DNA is TGTGCCAGCAGTTACTCGGAAACGGGGAACACTGAAGCTTTCTTT.